The clone carrying this TCR beta chain was seen a few times. Reverse transcription of about 0.45 to 1 ug RNA used random hexamers. One entry per CDR3 protein, called by TCRdb with MiXCR from the immunoSEQ multiplex PCR reads. Of about 300,000 distinct CDR3 sequences listed, roughly 85% are singletons. These data are taken from a study of CD8 T cells in Susac syndrome. The germline gives CDR1 SEHNR, CDR2 FQNEAQ (reference sequence). The CDR3 runs 16 residues. Trimming pared 5 bases from V and 2 bases from J, leaving 17 bases between. The sample consisted of CD8+ T cells from PBMCs. The chain employs TRBV7-9 and TRBJ2-3; D is undetermined. The TCR originated in a human donor with multiple sclerosis. CDR3 in DNA: TGTGCCAGCAGCGGCCCGGGCCCGCTACTCACAGATACGCAGTATTTT. It yields the protein CASSGPGPLLTDTQYF.